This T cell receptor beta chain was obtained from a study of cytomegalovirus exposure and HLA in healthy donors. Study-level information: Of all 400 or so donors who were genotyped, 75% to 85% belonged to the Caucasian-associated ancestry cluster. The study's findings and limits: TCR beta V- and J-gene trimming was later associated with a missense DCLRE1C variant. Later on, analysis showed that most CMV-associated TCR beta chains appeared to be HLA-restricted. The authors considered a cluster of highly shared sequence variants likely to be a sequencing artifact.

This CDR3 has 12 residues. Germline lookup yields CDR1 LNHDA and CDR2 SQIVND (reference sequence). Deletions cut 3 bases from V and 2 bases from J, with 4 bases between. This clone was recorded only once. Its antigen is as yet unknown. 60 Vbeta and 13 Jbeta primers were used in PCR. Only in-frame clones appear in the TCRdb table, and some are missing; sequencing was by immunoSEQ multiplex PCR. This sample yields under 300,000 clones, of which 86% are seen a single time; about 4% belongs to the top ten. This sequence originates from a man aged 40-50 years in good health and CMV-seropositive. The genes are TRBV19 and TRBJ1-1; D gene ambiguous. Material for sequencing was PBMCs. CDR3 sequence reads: CASSMGNTEAFF. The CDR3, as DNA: TGTGCCAGTAGTATGGGCAACACTGAAGCTTTCTTT. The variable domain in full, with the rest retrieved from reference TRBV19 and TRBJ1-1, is DGGITQSPKYLFRKEGQNVTLSCEQNLNHDAMYWYRQDPGQGLRLIYYSQIVNDFQKGDIAEGYSVSREKKESFPLTVTSAQKNPTAFYLCASSMGNTEAFFGQGTRLTVV.